Listed here is a single T cell receptor beta chain. The antigen is undetermined. This record belongs to a study of somatic mutations in cytotoxic T cells in rheumatoid arthritis. The wider study: Nearly 100% purity was obtained when some V beta antibody-stained T-cell populations were flow-sorted; these included V beta1+ cells sequenced for TCRB.

Data came from immunoSEQ multiplex PCR; TCRdb stores just in-frame clones and leaves some out. The profile covers approximately 24,000 clones, with over 65% appearing a single time and 9.5% to 10% taken by the ten largest. Whole-study findings and limits: Levels of CD8+ T-cell clonality in rheumatoid arthritis patients were statistically indistinguishable from those seen in age-matched healthy controls, with no significant difference. The study found that the largest CD8+ clone exceeded 20% of CD8+ cells in 8 of 65 patients.

This CDR3 has 16 residues. The V segment lost 7 bases and the J segment 4 bases; nucleotides outside the gene matches: 13. Germline-derived CDR1 and CDR2 are SGDLS and YYNGEE. The sequenced material came from CD8+ T cells sorted from blood. This clonotype was obtained from a woman younger than 30 in good health. The chain uses TRBV9 and TRBJ2-2; 7 bases align to TRBD2. For the CDR3, the DNA is TGTGCCAGCTCCCTCCCGGCACTAGCGCCCACCGGGGAGCTGTTTTTT. Translated: CASSLPALAPTGELFF.